This passage covers 15 T cell receptor beta chains from one sample sequenced in a study of cytomegalovirus exposure and HLA in healthy donors. 13 Jbeta primers and 60 Vbeta primers were used for the PCR. Generated by immunoSEQ multiplex PCR, the TCRdb table keeps only in-frame clones and is missing some. The sample yields 150,000 to 200,000 clones, 77% seen once. The sample comprised PBMCs. These receptors were taken from a woman younger than 45 in good health and CMV-seronegative.

The V gene is TRBV10-3, the J gene TRBJ2-5; 9 bases agree with TRBD2. Germline V gives CDR1 ENHRY, CDR2 SYGVKD. CDR3 length: 14 amino acids. The V and J ends lost 7 bases and 1 base, in that order; junction bases with no gene match: 4. CDR3 in amino acids: CAINAGGPQETQYF. CDR3 sequence (DNA): TGTGCCATCAATGCGGGAGGGCCCCAAGAGACCCAGTACTTC.

The rearrangement links TRBV7-9 to TRBJ2-1, with D tentatively TRBD1 (6 bases). Germline values: CDR1 SEHNR, CDR2 FQNEAQ (reference sequence). Trimming stripped 2 bases from V and 5 bases from J, with 10 bases between. The CDR3 has 14 residues. The CDR3 is CASSLLGADNEQFF. CDR3 coding DNA: TGTGCCAGCAGCTTACTGGGGGCCGACAATGAGCAGTTCTTC.

This clone was found many times. V gene TRBV4-1 combines with J gene TRBJ2-7; TRBD1 might be the D (6 bases). Trimming pared 2 bases from V and 6 bases from J, leaving 20 bases between. Germline values: CDR1 MGHRA, CDR2 YSYEKL. This CDR3 is 16 amino acids long. DNA of the CDR3: TGCGCCAGCAGCCAATTTCAAGGGGCAGGGGTGGGCGAGCAGTACTTC. Translation gives CASSQFQGAGVGEQYF.

As concerns this clone: At one boundary the junction diverges from the germline segment, which might be a read error. Distinct nucleotide sequences in the sample also encode this CDR3. The chain joins TRBV5-6 to TRBJ2-7, with TRBD1 matching 10 bases. This CDR3 has 16 amino acids. Germline V gene sequence: CDR1 SGHDT, CDR2 YYEEEE. CDR3 residues: CASSPKAPGQGYEQYF. As DNA, the CDR3 is TGTGCCAGCAGCCCCAAAGCACCGGGACAGGGGTACGAGCAGTACTTT.

This chain links TRBV5-4 with TRBJ1-1; TRBD1 agrees at 8 bases. Unmatched junction bases numbered 15, after V lost 4 bases and J lost 10 bases. Germline assignment: CDR1 SGHNT and CDR2 YYREEE (reference sequence). This CDR3 has 15 amino acids. CDR3 region: CASSVGGQGNLGAFF. CDR3 sequence (DNA): TGTGCCAGCAGCGTAGGAGGACAGGGAAATCTTGGAGCTTTCTTT.

The chain is built from TRBV2 and TRBJ2-5; weak D call: TRBD1 (5 bases). Germline lookup yields CDR1 SNHLY and CDR2 FYNNEI. The CDR3 is 14 residues long. V lost 7 bases and J 1 base, leaving 13 bases between the germline ends. CDR3 region: CASTATEVQETQYF. The CDR3 DNA is TGTGCCAGCACCGCGACAGAAGTCCAAGAGACCCAGTACTTC. Full variable domain (missing parts from reference TRBV2 and TRBJ2-5): EPEVTQTPSHQVTQMGQEVILRCVPISNHLYFYWYRQILGQKVEFLVSFYNNEISEKSEIFDDQFSVERPDGSNFTLKIRSTKLEDSAMYFCASTATEVQETQYFGPGTRLLVL.

This rearrangement joins TRBV14 to TRBJ1-1; D not resolved. V lost 8 bases and J lost 8, with 18 bases in between. Germline loops: CDR1 SGHDN, CDR2 FVKESK. There are 13 residues in the CDR3. Here the CDR3 DNA reads TGTGCCAGCCAGCCAATTCGGGAGGGCGAAGCTTTCTTT. Its translation: CASQPIREGEAFF.

This clone was seen more than once but under ten times. The chain recombines TRBV7-9 with TRBJ2-1; the D gene is possibly TRBD2 (6 bases). Germline CDR1 and CDR2: SEHNR and FQNEAQ (reference sequence). The CDR3 is 16 residues long. The V end was cut by 6 bases, the J end by 5 bases, with 20 bases between. The CDR3 nucleotides read TGTGCCAGCAGTTTCGGGACGGGACTCCGGAACAATGAGCAGTTCTTC. Translated: CASSFGTGLRNNEQFF.

Concerning this clone: The sample has other DNA sequences that encode this CDR3 too. The chain links TRBV19 to TRBJ2-7; D possibly corresponds to TRBD1 (6 bases). The V end lost 2 bases, the J end lost 1 base, and 12 bases lay between the germline ends. This CDR3 is 15 amino acids long. Looked up from germline, CDR1 is LNHDA and CDR2 is SQIVND (reference sequence). CDR3 bases: TGTGCCAGTAGTATACCCGACAGGCCATCCTACGAGCAGTACTTC. Its translation is CASSIPDRPSYEQYF.

The chain links TRBV7-8 to TRBJ2-3; possible D gene TRBD1, 5 bases. This CDR3 contains 17 residues. From germline, CDR1 is SGHVS and CDR2 FQNEAQ. The V end lost 1 base, the J end lost 1 base, and 15 bases lay between the germline ends. Here the CDR3 reads CASSLGYMGRRTDTQYF. The CDR3 region has the DNA TGTGCCAGCAGCTTAGGGTATATGGGGCGACGCACAGATACGCAGTATTTT.

The rearrangement joins TRBV18 to TRBJ2-2, with 7 bases aligning to TRBD2. V was clipped by 3 bases and J by 2 bases; unmatched bases: 9. The CDR3 loop spans 17 amino acids. Germline CDR1 is KGHSH and CDR2 is LQKENI. Here the CDR3 DNA reads TGTGCCAGCTCACCCGGCTGGGAGCGGGGTAACACCGGGGAGCTGTTTTTT. Translated: CASSPGWERGNTGELFF.

This chain uses TRBV29-1 with TRBJ1-2; D not certain. Trimming stripped 2 bases from V and 3 bases from J, with 10 bases between. The CDR3 has 13 amino acids. Germline V gene data show CDR1 as SQVTM and CDR2 as ANQGSEA. The CDR3 DNA is TGCAGCGTTGAAAGTGGTCAGTACTATGGCTACACCTTC. Amino acids: CSVESGQYYGYTF.

This clone was observed once. The chain has TRBV29-1 and TRBJ1-1; no clear D gene. The CDR3 has 14 amino acids. V shed 2 bases and J shed 8 bases, with 18 bases lying between them. The germline V gene has CDR1 SQVTM and CDR2 ANQGSEA. This CDR3 is CSVEPQGPRAEAFF. The CDR3 region has the DNA TGCAGCGTTGAACCCCAAGGACCGCGGGCGGAAGCTTTCTTT.

V gene TRBV27 combines with J gene TRBJ2-1; 9 nucleotides agree with TRBD1. Trimming removed 6 bases from V and 0 bases from J; junction bases left unmatched: 6. Germline-derived CDR1 and CDR2 are MNHEY and SMNVEV (reference sequence). The CDR3 spans 16 residues. The CDR3 nucleotides read TGTGCCAGCAGAACAGGGACAGGGAGCTCCTACAATGAGCAGTTCTTC. Protein sequence: CASRTGTGSSYNEQFF.

This rearrangement joins TRBV15 to TRBJ2-1; tentative D call: TRBD2 (6 bases). CDR3 length: 17 amino acids. Germline-derived CDR1 and CDR2 are LNHNV and YYDKDF (reference sequence). Trimming took off 3 bases at V and 8 bases at J, with 23 bases between the two ends. CDR3 sequence: CATSSPPFVPGGDEQFF. In DNA, the CDR3 is TGTGCCACCAGCAGTCCTCCGTTCGTCCCAGGCGGGGATGAGCAGTTCTTC.